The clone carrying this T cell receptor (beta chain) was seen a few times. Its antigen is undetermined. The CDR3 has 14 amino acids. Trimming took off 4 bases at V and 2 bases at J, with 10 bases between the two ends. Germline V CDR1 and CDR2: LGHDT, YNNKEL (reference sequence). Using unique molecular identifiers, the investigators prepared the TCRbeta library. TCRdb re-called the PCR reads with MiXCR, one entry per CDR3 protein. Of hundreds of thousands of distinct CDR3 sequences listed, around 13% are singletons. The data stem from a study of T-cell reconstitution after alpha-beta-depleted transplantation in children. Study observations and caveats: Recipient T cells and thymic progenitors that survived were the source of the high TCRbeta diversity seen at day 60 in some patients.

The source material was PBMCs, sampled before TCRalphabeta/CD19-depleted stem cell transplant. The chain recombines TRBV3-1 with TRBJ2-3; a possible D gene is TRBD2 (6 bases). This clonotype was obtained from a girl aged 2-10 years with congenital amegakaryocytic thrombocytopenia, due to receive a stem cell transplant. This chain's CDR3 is CASSRPGATDTQYF. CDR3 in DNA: TGTGCCAGCAGCCGACCGGGAGCCACAGATACGCAGTATTTT.